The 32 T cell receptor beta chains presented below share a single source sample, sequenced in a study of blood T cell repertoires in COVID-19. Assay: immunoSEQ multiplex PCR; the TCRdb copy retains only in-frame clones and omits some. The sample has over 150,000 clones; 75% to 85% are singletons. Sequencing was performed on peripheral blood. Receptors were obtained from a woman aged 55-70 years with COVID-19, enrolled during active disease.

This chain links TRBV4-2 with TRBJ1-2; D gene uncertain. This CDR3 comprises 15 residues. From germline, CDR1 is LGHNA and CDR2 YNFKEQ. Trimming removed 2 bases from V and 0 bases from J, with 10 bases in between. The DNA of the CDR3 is TGTGCCAGCAGCCAATCGGCCGGGACTAACTATGGCTACACCTTC. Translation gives CASSQSAGTNYGYTF.

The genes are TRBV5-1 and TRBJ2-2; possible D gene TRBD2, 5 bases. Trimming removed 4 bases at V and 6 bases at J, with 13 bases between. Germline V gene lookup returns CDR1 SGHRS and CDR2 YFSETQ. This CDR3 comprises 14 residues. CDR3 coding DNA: TGCGCCAGCAGCGTGACCTGGCGGGCCGGGGAGCTGTTTTTT. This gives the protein CASSVTWRAGELFF.

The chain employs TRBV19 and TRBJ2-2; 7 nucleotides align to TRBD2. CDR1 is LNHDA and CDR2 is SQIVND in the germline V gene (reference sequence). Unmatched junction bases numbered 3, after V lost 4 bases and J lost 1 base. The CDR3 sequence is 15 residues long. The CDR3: CASSRSGVNTGELFF. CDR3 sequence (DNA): TGTGCCAGTAGTAGAAGCGGGGTGAACACCGGGGAGCTGTTTTTT.

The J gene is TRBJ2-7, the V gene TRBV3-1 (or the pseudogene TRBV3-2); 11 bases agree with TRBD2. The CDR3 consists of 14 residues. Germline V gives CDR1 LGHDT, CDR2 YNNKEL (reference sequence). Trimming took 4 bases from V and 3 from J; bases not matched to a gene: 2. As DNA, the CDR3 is TGTGCCAGCAGCCCGGGGACTAGCGGCTACGAGCAGTACGTC. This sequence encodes CASSPGTSGYEQYV.

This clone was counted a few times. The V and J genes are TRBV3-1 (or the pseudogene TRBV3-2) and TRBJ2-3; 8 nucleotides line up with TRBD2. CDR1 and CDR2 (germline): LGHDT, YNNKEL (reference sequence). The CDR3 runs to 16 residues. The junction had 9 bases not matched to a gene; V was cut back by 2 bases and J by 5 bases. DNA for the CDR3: TGTGCCAGCAGCCAACGGGGCGGGGGGCAGCAAGATACGCAGTATTTT. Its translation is CASSQRGGGQQDTQYF.

The DNA for the CDR3 is TGTGCCAGCAGCCCACACGACAGGCCAGACACCTACGAGCAGTACGTC. Protein sequence: CASSPHDRPDTYEQYV. The rearrangement uses TRBV7-9 and TRBJ2-7, with TRBD1 as a possible D gene (6 bases). Germline V gene sequence: CDR1 SEHNR, CDR2 FQNEAQ (reference sequence). The CDR3 is 16 residues long. The ends were cut back, 5 bases at V and 2 bases at J, with 19 bases in the middle.

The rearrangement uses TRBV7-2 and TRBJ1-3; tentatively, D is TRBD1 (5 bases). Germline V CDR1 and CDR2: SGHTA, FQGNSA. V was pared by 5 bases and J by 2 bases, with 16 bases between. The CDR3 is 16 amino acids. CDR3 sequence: CASSPRGGRTGNTIYF. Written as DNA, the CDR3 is TGTGCCAGCAGCCCCCGGGGGGGGAGAACTGGAAACACCATATATTTT.

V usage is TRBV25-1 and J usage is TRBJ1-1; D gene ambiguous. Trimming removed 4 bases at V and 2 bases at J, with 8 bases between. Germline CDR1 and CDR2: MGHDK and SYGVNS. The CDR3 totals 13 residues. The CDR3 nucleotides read TGTGCCAGCAGTGCACGGTTAAACACTGAAGCTTTCTTT. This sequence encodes CASSARLNTEAFF.

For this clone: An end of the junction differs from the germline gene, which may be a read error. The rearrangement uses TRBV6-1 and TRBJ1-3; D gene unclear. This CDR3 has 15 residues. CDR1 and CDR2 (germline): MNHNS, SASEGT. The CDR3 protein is CASSEGSGLRNTIYF. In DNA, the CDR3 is TGTGCCAGCAGCGAAGGGTCGGGGTTAAGAAACACCATATATTTT.

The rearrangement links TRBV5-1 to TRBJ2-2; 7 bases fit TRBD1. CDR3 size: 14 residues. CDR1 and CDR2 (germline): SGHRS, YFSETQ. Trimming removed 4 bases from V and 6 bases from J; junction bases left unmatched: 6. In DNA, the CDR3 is TGCGCCAGCAGCCCGGGACAGCTAGCCGGGGAGCTGTTTTTT. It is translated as CASSPGQLAGELFF. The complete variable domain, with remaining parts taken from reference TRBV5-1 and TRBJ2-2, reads KAGVTQTPRYLIKTRGQQVTLSCSPISGHRSVSWYQQTPGQGLQFLFEYFSETQRNKGNFPGRFSGRQFSNSRSEMNVSTLELGDSALYLCASSPGQLAGELFFGEGSRLTVL.

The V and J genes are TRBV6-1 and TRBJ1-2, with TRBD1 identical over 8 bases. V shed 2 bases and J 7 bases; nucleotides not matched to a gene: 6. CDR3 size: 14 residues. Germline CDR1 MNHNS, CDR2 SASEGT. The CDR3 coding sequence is TGTGCCAGCAGTGAAATTGGGACAGGACCTGGCTACACCTTC. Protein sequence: CASSEIGTGPGYTF.

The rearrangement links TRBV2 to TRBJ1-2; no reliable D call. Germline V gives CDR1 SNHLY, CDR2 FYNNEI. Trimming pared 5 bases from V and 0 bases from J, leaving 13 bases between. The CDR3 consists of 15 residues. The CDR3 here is CASSPWADANYGYTF. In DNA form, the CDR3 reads TGTGCCAGCAGTCCGTGGGCCGATGCTAACTATGGCTACACCTTC.

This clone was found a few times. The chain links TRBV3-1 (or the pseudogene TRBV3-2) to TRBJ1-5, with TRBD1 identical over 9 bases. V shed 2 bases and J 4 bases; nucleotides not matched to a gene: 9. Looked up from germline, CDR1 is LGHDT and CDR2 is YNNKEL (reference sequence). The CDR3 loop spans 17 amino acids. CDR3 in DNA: TGTGCCAGCAGCCAATCGGGACAGGGATTTCGGAATCAGCCCCAGCATTTT. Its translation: CASSQSGQGFRNQPQHF.

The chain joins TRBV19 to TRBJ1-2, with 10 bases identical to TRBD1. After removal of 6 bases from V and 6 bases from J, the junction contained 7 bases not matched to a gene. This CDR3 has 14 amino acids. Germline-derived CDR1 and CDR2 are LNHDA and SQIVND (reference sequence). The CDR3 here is CASRGTGASDGYTF. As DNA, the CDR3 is TGTGCCAGTAGGGGGACAGGGGCGTCGGATGGCTACACCTTC. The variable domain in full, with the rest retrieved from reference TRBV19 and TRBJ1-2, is DGGITQSPKYLFRKEGQNVTLSCEQNLNHDAMYWYRQDPGQGLRLIYYSQIVNDFQKGDIAEGYSVSREKKESFPLTVTSAQKNPTAFYLCASRGTGASDGYTFGSGTRLTVV.

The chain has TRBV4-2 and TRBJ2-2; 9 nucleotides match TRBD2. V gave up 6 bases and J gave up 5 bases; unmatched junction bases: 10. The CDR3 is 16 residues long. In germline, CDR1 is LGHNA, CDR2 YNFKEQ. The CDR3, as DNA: TGTGCCAGCAGAGCTCAGGTAGCGGGAGAAACCGGGGAGCTGTTTTTT. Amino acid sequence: CASRAQVAGETGELFF.

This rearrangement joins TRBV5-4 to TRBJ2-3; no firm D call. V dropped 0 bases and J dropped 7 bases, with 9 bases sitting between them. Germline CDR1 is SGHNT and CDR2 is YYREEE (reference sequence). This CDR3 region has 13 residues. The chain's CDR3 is CASSLDSKNTQYF. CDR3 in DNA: TGTGCCAGCAGCTTGGACAGCAAAAATACGCAGTATTTT.

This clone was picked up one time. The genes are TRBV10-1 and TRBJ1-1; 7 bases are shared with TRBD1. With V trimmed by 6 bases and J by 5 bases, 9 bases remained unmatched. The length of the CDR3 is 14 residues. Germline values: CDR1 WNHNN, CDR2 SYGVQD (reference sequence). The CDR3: CASSEDRRRTEAFF. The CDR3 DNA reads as TGCGCCAGCAGCGAGGACAGGCGAAGAACTGAAGCTTTCTTT.

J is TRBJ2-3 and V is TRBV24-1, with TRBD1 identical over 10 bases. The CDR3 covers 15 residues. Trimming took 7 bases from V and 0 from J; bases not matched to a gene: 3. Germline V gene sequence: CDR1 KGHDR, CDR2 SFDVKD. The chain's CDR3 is CATSRGQGSTDTQYF. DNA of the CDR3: TGTGCCACCAGCCGGGGACAGGGGAGCACAGATACGCAGTATTTT.

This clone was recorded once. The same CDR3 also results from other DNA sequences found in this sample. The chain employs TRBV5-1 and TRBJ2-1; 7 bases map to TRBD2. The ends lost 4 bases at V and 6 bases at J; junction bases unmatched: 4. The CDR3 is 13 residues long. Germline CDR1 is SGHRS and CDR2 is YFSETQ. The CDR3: CASSLGLLNEQFF. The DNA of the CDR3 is TGCGCCAGCAGCCTGGGACTACTCAATGAGCAGTTCTTC.

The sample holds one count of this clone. The CDR3 sequence: CASRRQDNQPQHF. CDR3 nucleotides: TGTGCCAGCAGGCGACAGGACAATCAGCCCCAGCATTTT. This chain connects TRBV12-3 or TRBV12-4 to TRBJ1-5; the D gene is possibly TRBD1 (6 bases). The CDR3 spans 13 residues. V lost 6 bases, J lost 3 bases, and 9 bases lay in between.

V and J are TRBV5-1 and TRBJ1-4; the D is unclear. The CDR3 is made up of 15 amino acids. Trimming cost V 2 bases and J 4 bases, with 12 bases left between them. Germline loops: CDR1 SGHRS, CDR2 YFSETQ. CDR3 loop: CASSFLSQNNEKLFF. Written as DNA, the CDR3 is TGCGCCAGCAGCTTCCTTTCACAGAATAATGAAAAACTGTTTTTT.

The DNA for the CDR3 is TGTGCCAGCAGCTTAGTTGAGGGTAGGGCTTTCTTT. It translates to CASSLVEGRAFF. J is TRBJ1-1 and V is TRBV11-2; D remains ambiguous. Trimming stripped 1 base from V and 11 bases from J, with 11 bases between. The CDR3 length is 12 residues. Germline V gene sequence: CDR1 SGHAT, CDR2 FQNNGV.

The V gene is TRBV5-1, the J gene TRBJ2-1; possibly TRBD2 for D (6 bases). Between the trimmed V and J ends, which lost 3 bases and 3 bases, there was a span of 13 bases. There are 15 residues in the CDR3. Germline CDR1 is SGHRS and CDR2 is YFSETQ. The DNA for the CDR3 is TGCGCCAGCAGCTACCGGGACTGGCGCTACAATGAGCAGTTCTTC. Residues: CASSYRDWRYNEQFF.

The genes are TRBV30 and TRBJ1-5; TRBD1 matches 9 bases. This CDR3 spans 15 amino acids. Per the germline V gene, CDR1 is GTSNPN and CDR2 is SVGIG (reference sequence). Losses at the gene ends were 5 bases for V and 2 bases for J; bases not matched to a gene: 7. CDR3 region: CAWATGGVGNQPQHF. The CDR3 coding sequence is TGTGCCTGGGCTACAGGGGGCGTCGGCAATCAGCCCCAGCATTTT. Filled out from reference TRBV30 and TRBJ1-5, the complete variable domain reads SQTIHQWPATLVQPVGSPLSLECTVEGTSNPNLYWYRQAAGRGLQLLFYSVGIGQISSEVPQNLSASRPQDRQFILSSKKLLLSDSGFYLCAWATGGVGNQPQHFGDGTRLSIL.

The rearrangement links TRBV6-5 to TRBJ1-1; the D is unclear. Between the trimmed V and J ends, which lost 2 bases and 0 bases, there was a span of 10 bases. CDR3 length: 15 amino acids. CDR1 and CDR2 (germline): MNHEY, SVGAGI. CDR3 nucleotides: TGTGCCAGCAGTTACGGCCCTGCCATGAACACTGAAGCTTTCTTT. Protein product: CASSYGPAMNTEAFF.

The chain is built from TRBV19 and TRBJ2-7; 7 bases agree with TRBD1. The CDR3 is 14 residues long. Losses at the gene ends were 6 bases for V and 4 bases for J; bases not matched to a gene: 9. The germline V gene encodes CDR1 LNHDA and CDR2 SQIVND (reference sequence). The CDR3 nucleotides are TGTGCCAGTAGCCCCGGGACAGAGGGGTACGAGCAGTACGTC. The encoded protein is CASSPGTEGYEQYV.

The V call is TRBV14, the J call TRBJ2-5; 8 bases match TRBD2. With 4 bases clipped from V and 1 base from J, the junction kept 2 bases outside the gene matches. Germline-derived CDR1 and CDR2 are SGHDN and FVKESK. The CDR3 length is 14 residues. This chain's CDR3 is CASSRLALQETQYF. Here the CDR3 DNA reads TGTGCCAGCAGCCGACTAGCGCTCCAAGAGACCCAGTACTTC.

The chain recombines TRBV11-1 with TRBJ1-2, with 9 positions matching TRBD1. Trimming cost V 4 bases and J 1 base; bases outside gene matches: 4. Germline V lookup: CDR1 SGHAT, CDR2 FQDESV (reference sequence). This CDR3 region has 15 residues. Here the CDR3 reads CASSSRTGDNYGYTF. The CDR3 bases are TGTGCCAGCAGCTCCCGGACAGGGGATAACTATGGCTACACCTTC.

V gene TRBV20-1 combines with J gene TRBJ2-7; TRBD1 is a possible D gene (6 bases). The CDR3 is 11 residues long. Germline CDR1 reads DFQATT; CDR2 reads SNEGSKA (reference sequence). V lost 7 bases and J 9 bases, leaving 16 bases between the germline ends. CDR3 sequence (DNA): TGCAGTGTCCAGGACAGTGAACGGCAGTACGTC. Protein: CSVQDSERQYV.

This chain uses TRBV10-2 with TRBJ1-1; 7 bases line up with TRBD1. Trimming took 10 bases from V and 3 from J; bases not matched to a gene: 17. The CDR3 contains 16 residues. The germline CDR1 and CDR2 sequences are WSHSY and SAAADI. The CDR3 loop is CAILRGRGALDTEAFF. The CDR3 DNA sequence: TGCGCCATCCTACGGGGCAGGGGGGCTCTGGACACTGAAGCTTTCTTT.

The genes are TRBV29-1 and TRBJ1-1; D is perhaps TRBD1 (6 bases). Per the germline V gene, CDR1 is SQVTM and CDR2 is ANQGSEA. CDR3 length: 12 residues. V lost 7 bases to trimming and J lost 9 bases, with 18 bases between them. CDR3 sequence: CSGIPGTRQAFF. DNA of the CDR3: TGCAGCGGGATACCGGGGACAAGACAAGCTTTCTTT.

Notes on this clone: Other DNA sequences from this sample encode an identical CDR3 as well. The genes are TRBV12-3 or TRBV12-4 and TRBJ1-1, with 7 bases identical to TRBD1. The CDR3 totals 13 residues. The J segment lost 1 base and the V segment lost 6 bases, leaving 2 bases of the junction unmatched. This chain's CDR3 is CASRRQGNTEAFF. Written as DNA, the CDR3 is TGTGCCAGCAGGAGACAGGGGAACACTGAAGCTTTCTTT.